This is a list of T cell receptor beta chains from one sample in a study of shared clonotypes between healthy human individuals. Sequencing used immunoSEQ multiplex PCR; TCRdb keeps in-frame clones, though not all of them. Seen here are 550,000 to 800,000 clones, approximately 79% observed once, and the top ten hold approximately 1.6%. Sequencing input: memory CD4+ T cells sorted from blood. The source is a young woman in good health. Both conserved end residues are part of each CDR3. A D gene is named only where the DNA matches it firmly. Only some rows state a clone size, as once, few, many or a class for expanded clones.

V gene: TRBV11-2; D gene: .; clone size: .; J gene: TRBJ1-1; CDR3 protein: CASSLEVGLNTEAFF; CDR3 DNA: TGTGCCAGCAGCTTGGAGGTGGGTCTGAACACTGAAGCTTTCTTT
V gene: TRBV7-9; D gene: TRBD1; clone size: .; J gene: TRBJ2-6; CDR3 protein: CASRTRGQGSSGANVLTF; CDR3 DNA: TGTGCCAGCAGAACTAGAGGACAGGGGTCTTCTGGGGCCAACGTCCTGACTTTC
V gene: TRBV11-2; D gene: .; clone size: once; J gene: TRBJ1-4; CDR3 protein: CASTEGRANEKLFF; CDR3 DNA: TGTGCCAGCACTGAGGGAAGGGCTAATGAAAAACTGTTTTTT
V gene: TRBV7-2; D gene: .; clone size: once; J gene: TRBJ1-5; CDR3 protein: CASGLTASNQPQHF; CDR3 DNA: TGTGCCAGCGGATTGACAGCTAGCAATCAGCCCCAGCATTTT
V gene: TRBV6-1; D gene: TRBD1; clone size: .; J gene: TRBJ2-2; CDR3 protein: CASTEGQGWTGELFF; CDR3 DNA: TGTGCCAGCACTGAAGGACAGGGTTGGACCGGGGAGCTGTTTTTT
V gene: TRBV7-6; D gene: .; clone size: .; J gene: TRBJ2-1; CDR3 protein: CASSLVDGNEQFF; CDR3 DNA: TGTGCCAGCAGCTTAGTAGACGGGAATGAGCAGTTCTTC
V gene: TRBV5-1; D gene: .; clone size: .; J gene: TRBJ1-1; CDR3 protein: CASSLDFSEPFF; CDR3 DNA: TGCGCCAGCAGCTTGGACTTTTCTGAACCTTTCTTT
V gene: TRBV7-2; D gene: .; clone size: .; J gene: TRBJ1-3; CDR3 protein: CASSLYGTGSGNTIYF; CDR3 DNA: TGTGCCAGCAGCTTATATGGAACGGGCTCTGGAAACACCATATATTTT
V gene: TRBV6-1; D gene: .; clone size: .; J gene: TRBJ2-5; CDR3 protein: CASSEWRAVETQYF; CDR3 DNA: TGTGCCAGCAGTGAATGGCGGGCGGTAGAGACCCAGTACTTC
V gene: TRBV28; D gene: .; clone size: .; J gene: TRBJ2-6; CDR3 protein: CASSPAKPGANVLTF; CDR3 DNA: TGTGCCAGCAGCCCCGCCAAACCTGGGGCCAACGTCCTGACTTTC
V gene: TRBV4-1; D gene: .; clone size: few; J gene: TRBJ2-7; CDR3 protein: CASSQEPQDREQYF; CDR3 DNA: TGCGCCAGCAGCCAAGAACCCCAAGACAGGGAGCAGTACTTC
V gene: TRBV7-2; D gene: .; clone size: .; J gene: TRBJ2-1; CDR3 protein: CASSLVALEANEQFF; CDR3 DNA: TGTGCCAGCAGCTTAGTGGCTCTAGAAGCCAATGAGCAGTTCTTC
V gene: TRBV6-1; D gene: TRBD1; clone size: .; J gene: TRBJ2-7; CDR3 protein: CASSVQGANYEQYF; CDR3 DNA: TGTGCCAGCAGTGTACAGGGGGCCAACTACGAGCAGTACTTC
V gene: TRBV10-1; D gene: .; clone size: few; J gene: TRBJ2-3; CDR3 protein: CASSESTDTQYF; CDR3 DNA: TGCGCCAGCAGTGAGTCTACAGATACGCAGTATTTT
V gene: TRBV5-5; D gene: .; clone size: .; J gene: TRBJ2-7; CDR3 protein: CASSLVAVSSYEQYF; CDR3 DNA: TGTGCCAGCAGCTTGGTGGCGGTGAGCTCCTACGAGCAGTACTTC
V gene: TRBV18; D gene: .; clone size: .; J gene: TRBJ2-7; CDR3 protein: CASSPDFGGAYEQYF; CDR3 DNA: TGTGCCAGCTCACCAGATTTCGGCGGCGCATACGAGCAGTACTTC
V gene: TRBV28; D gene: TRBD2; clone size: .; J gene: TRBJ2-2; CDR3 protein: CASSLSREGTGELFF; CDR3 DNA: TGTGCCAGCAGTTTGTCTCGGGAGGGCACCGGGGAGCTGTTTTTT
V gene: TRBV4-3; D gene: .; clone size: few; J gene: TRBJ2-5; CDR3 protein: CASSQYGTGEETQYF; CDR3 DNA: TGCGCCAGCAGCCAATATGGGACTGGGGAAGAGACCCAGTACTTC
V gene: TRBV5-1; D gene: .; clone size: .; J gene: TRBJ2-3; CDR3 protein: CASSPPWGRYADTQYF; CDR3 DNA: TGCGCCAGCAGTCCCCCGTGGGGGAGGTATGCAGATACGCAGTATTTT
V gene: TRBV7-9; D gene: .; clone size: .; J gene: TRBJ2-1; CDR3 protein: CASSLLDPGVAYNEQFF; CDR3 DNA: TGTGCCAGCAGCCTATTGGACCCCGGTGTTGCCTACAATGAGCAGTTCTTC
V gene: TRBV7-8; D gene: .; clone size: .; J gene: TRBJ1-5; CDR3 protein: CASSSLSGASNQPQHF; CDR3 DNA: TGTGCCAGCAGCTCTCTTTCGGGGGCGAGCAATCAGCCCCAGCATTTT
V gene: TRBV5-1; D gene: .; clone size: .; J gene: TRBJ2-7; CDR3 protein: CASSFTEGYEQYF; CDR3 DNA: TGCGCCAGCAGCTTCACAGAGGGCTACGAGCAGTACTTC
V gene: TRBV11-2; D gene: TRBD2; clone size: once; J gene: TRBJ2-1; CDR3 protein: CASSQIAGGSYNEQFF; CDR3 DNA: TGTGCCAGCAGCCAAATAGCGGGAGGCTCCTACAATGAGCAGTTCTTC
V gene: TRBV30; D gene: .; clone size: .; J gene: TRBJ2-2; CDR3 protein: CAWSPTPNRIGLPTGELFF; CDR3 DNA: TGTGCCTGGAGTCCAACCCCGAATAGAATCGGGCTCCCCACCGGGGAGCTGTTTTTT
V gene: TRBV19; D gene: TRBD2; clone size: .; J gene: TRBJ2-1; CDR3 protein: CASTPSGVDNEQFF; CDR3 DNA: TGTGCCAGTACCCCTAGCGGGGTCGACAATGAGCAGTTCTTC
V gene: TRBV5-1; D gene: TRBD1; clone size: .; J gene: TRBJ2-6; CDR3 protein: CASSLADGQVYSGANVLTF; CDR3 DNA: TGCGCCAGCAGCTTGGCCGACGGACAGGTCTACTCTGGGGCCAACGTCCTGACTTTC
V gene: TRBV7-9; D gene: TRBD1; clone size: .; J gene: TRBJ2-3; CDR3 protein: CASSSAGTATQDTQYF; CDR3 DNA: TGTGCCAGCAGCTCGGCCGGGACAGCCACCCAGGATACGCAGTATTTT
V gene: TRBV7-9; D gene: .; clone size: .; J gene: TRBJ2-1; CDR3 protein: CASSKSTLLDYNEQFF; CDR3 DNA: TGTGCCAGCAGCAAGTCGACCCTTCTAGACTACAATGAGCAGTTCTTC
V gene: TRBV25-1; D gene: TRBD1; clone size: few; J gene: TRBJ2-7; CDR3 protein: CASSSLNGKGAPEVQYF; CDR3 DNA: TGTGCCAGCAGTTCCCTAAACGGAAAGGGGGCCCCAGAGGTGCAGTACTTC
V gene: TRBV7-9; D gene: .; clone size: .; J gene: TRBJ2-2; CDR3 protein: CASSLLNTGELFF; CDR3 DNA: TGTGCCAGCAGCCTCCTTAACACCGGGGAGCTGTTTTTT
V gene: TRBV20-1; D gene: .; clone size: .; J gene: TRBJ1-1; CDR3 protein: CSAPTNTEAFF; CDR3 DNA: TGCAGTGCTCCTACGAACACTGAAGCTTTCTTT
V gene: TRBV25-1; D gene: TRBD1; clone size: .; J gene: TRBJ2-1; CDR3 protein: CASSIMNIQGARSDEQFF; CDR3 DNA: TGTGCCAGCTCCATTATGAATATCCAGGGGGCGCGAAGCGATGAGCAGTTCTTC
V gene: TRBV7-9; D gene: TRBD1; clone size: few; J gene: TRBJ1-2; CDR3 protein: CASSTWTGGNYGYTF; CDR3 DNA: TGTGCCAGCAGCACCTGGACAGGGGGAAACTATGGCTACACCTTC
V gene: TRBV28; D gene: TRBD1; clone size: .; J gene: TRBJ1-2; CDR3 protein: CASTSGTANYGYTF; CDR3 DNA: TGTGCCAGCACCAGCGGGACAGCGAACTATGGCTACACCTTC
V gene: TRBV7-6; D gene: TRBD2; clone size: .; J gene: TRBJ2-7; CDR3 protein: CASSLASTSDSYEQYF; CDR3 DNA: TGTGCCAGCAGCTTAGCGAGCACTAGCGATTCCTACGAGCAGTACTTC
V gene: TRBV19; D gene: TRBD1; clone size: .; J gene: TRBJ1-1; CDR3 protein: CASRDRVFGPLGGAFF; CDR3 DNA: TGTGCCAGTAGGGACAGGGTCTTTGGCCCTTTGGGGGGAGCTTTCTTT
V gene: TRBV19; D gene: .; clone size: few; J gene: TRBJ2-7; CDR3 protein: CASSIDPRGSSYEQYF; CDR3 DNA: TGTGCCAGTAGTATAGACCCCCGCGGAAGCTCCTACGAGCAGTACTTC